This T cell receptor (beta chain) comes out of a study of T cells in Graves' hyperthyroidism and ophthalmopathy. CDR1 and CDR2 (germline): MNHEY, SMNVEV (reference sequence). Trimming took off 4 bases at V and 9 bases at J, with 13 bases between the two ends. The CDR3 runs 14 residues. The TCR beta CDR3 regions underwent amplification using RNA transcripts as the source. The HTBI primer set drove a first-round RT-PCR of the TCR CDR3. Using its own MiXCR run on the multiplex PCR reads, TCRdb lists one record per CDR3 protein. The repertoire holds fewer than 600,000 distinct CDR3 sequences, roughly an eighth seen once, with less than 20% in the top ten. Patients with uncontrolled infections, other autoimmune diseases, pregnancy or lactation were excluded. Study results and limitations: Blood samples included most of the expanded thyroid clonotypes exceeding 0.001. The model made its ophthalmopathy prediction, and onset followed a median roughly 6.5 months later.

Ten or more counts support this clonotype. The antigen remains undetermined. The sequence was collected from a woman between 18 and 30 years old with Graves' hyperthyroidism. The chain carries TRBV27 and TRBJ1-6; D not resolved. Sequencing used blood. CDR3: CASSSIPPGSPLHF. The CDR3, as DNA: TGTGCCAGCAGTTCCATCCCTCCTGGTTCACCCCTCCACTTT.